This TCR beta chain was observed in a study of post-analysis software for immune sequencing data. Incorporated into the TCR beta cDNA libraries were unique molecular identifiers, which served to reduce PCR and sequencing biases. TCRdb redid the calling of the PCR reads with MiXCR, one entry per CDR3 protein. The table has around 190,000 distinct CDR3 sequences, approximately 29% seen once. The V segment lost 7 bases and the J segment 4 bases; nucleotides outside the gene matches: 6. Germline-derived CDR1 and CDR2 are DFQATT and SNEGSKA (reference sequence). The CDR3 is made up of 13 amino acids. Study-level results: In patients, about five TRBV segments were more frequent than in controls, with TRBV5-6, TRBV5-1 and TRBV20-1 among them.

To note about this clonotype: The antigen is not known.

V and J are TRBV20-1 and TRBJ2-1; 8 bases align to TRBD2. Sequences were obtained from blood. This sequence was found in a girl under 18 with multiple sclerosis. CDR3 bases: TGCAGTGGGGCTAGCGGGCTTTACAATGAGCAGTTCTTC. The encoded protein is CSGASGLYNEQFF.